A selection of T cell receptor beta chains follows, all from one sample in a study of cytomegalovirus exposure and HLA in healthy donors. Produced via immunoSEQ multiplex PCR; TCRdb's table is partial and in-frame only. Among roughly 110,000 clones, about 77% were seen once, and the ten largest hold 5.4%. Sample: PBMCs. Source of these receptors: a woman aged 25 to 45 in good health and CMV-seropositive. The CDR3 runs from the conserved cysteine through the conserved F or W. The order of the fields is D gene, J gene, V gene, clone size, CDR3 protein, CDR3 DNA. D genes are given only for firm matches. The listing skips clone size in some rows; elsewhere it reads once, few, many or a size class.

D: TRBD1; J: TRBJ1-5; V: TRBV19; size: -; CDR3: CASSRQGNSNQPQHF; DNA: TGTGCCAGTAGTAGACAGGGTAATAGCAATCAGCCCCAGCATTTT
D: -; J: TRBJ1-1; V: TRBV6-6; size: -; CDR3: CASGPRVGGGTEAFF; DNA: TGTGCCAGCGGTCCCCGGGTGGGGGGAGGTACTGAAGCTTTCTTT
D: TRBD2; J: TRBJ2-3; V: TRBV14; size: -; CDR3: CASSPTIERGPPDTQYF; DNA: TGTGCCAGCAGCCCTACGATAGAGCGGGGACCCCCAGATACGCAGTATTTT
D: TRBD2; J: TRBJ2-4; V: TRBV23-1; size: -; CDR3: CASSPRKGRGGKNIQYF; DNA: TGCGCCAGCAGTCCCCGCAAGGGGCGCGGGGGCAAAAACATTCAGTACTTC
D: TRBD1; J: TRBJ2-5; V: TRBV6-1; size: -; CDR3: CANEDRDKETQYF; DNA: TGTGCCAATGAGGACAGGGATAAAGAGACCCAGTACTTC
D: TRBD1; J: TRBJ2-2; V: TRBV7-3; size: -; CDR3: CSSSPARTGRYTGELFF; DNA: TGTTCCAGCAGCCCTGCGAGGACAGGGAGGTACACCGGGGAGCTGTTTTTT
D: -; J: TRBJ2-5; V: TRBV18; size: few; CDR3: CASSPYAGALQETQYF; DNA: TGTGCCAGCTCACCCTACGCGGGGGCCTTACAAGAGACCCAGTACTTC
D: -; J: TRBJ2-7; V: TRBV5-1; size: once; CDR3: CASSLSGVEQYF; DNA: TGCGCCAGCAGCTTGTCAGGGGTCGAGCAGTACTTC
D: -; J: TRBJ1-3; V: TRBV5-1; size: -; CDR3: CASSLGTGSGNTIYF; DNA: TGCGCCAGCAGCTTGGGTACAGGCTCTGGAAACACCATATATTTT
D: TRBD1; J: TRBJ2-7; V: TRBV6-1; size: -; CDR3: CASSVGQNPYEQYF; DNA: TGTGCCAGCAGTGTGGGACAGAATCCCTACGAGCAGTACTTC
D: -; J: TRBJ1-1; V: TRBV10-1; size: -; CDR3: CASSDPSYTEAFF; DNA: TGCGCCAGCAGTGATCCTAGCTACACTGAAGCTTTCTTT
D: TRBD2; J: TRBJ2-3; V: TRBV6-5; size: -; CDR3: CASSYGLAGSDTQYF; DNA: TGTGCCAGCAGTTACGGGCTAGCGGGATCAGATACGCAGTATTTT
D: TRBD1; J: TRBJ2-3; V: TRBV2; size: -; CDR3: CASSGGQADTQYF; DNA: TGTGCCAGCTCAGGGGGCCAGGCAGATACGCAGTATTTT
D: -; J: TRBJ1-1; V: TRBV18; size: -; CDR3: CASSPGDTEAFF; DNA: TGTGCCAGCTCACCTGGGGACACGGAAGCTTTCTTT
D: TRBD1; J: TRBJ2-7; V: TRBV19; size: -; CDR3: CASSPRQGNYEQYF; DNA: TGTGCCAGTAGCCCGCGACAGGGAAACTACGAGCAGTACTTC
D: TRBD1; J: TRBJ2-3; V: TRBV4-1; size: -; CDR3: CASSRTGTSTDTQYF; DNA: TGCGCCAGCAGCCGGACAGGTACTAGCACAGATACGCAGTATTTT
D: TRBD1; J: TRBJ2-7; V: TRBV5-1; size: -; CDR3: CASSLDGTGGYEQYF; DNA: TGCGCCAGCAGCTTGGATGGGACAGGGGGCTACGAGCAGTACTTC
D: TRBD2; J: TRBJ2-1; V: TRBV11-2; size: -; CDR3: CASSPTSGGNEQFF; DNA: TGTGCCAGCAGCCCGACTAGCGGGGGAAATGAGCAGTTCTTC
D: TRBD1; J: TRBJ1-2; V: TRBV6-5; size: -; CDR3: CASSVRQGYGYTF; DNA: TGTGCCAGCAGTGTGAGACAGGGGTATGGCTACACCTTC
D: -; J: TRBJ1-5; V: TRBV28; size: -; CDR3: CASRTWEGRGNQPQHF; DNA: TGTGCCAGCAGAACCTGGGAGGGGCGCGGCAATCAGCCCCAGCATTTT
D: TRBD2; J: TRBJ2-1; V: TRBV5-1; size: few; CDR3: CASSLDERKGLAGNEQFF; DNA: TGCGCCAGCAGCCTCGACGAGCGGAAGGGACTAGCGGGGAATGAGCAGTTCTTC
D: TRBD1; J: TRBJ1-5; V: TRBV19; size: -; CDR3: CASSDLLTGPKPQHF; DNA: TGTGCCAGTAGCGATCTCTTGACAGGGCCAAAGCCCCAGCATTTT
D: -; J: TRBJ1-3; V: TRBV7-3; size: -; CDR3: CASSPEGLGGNTIYF; DNA: TGTGCCAGCAGCCCGGAGGGGCTAGGTGGAAACACCATATATTTT